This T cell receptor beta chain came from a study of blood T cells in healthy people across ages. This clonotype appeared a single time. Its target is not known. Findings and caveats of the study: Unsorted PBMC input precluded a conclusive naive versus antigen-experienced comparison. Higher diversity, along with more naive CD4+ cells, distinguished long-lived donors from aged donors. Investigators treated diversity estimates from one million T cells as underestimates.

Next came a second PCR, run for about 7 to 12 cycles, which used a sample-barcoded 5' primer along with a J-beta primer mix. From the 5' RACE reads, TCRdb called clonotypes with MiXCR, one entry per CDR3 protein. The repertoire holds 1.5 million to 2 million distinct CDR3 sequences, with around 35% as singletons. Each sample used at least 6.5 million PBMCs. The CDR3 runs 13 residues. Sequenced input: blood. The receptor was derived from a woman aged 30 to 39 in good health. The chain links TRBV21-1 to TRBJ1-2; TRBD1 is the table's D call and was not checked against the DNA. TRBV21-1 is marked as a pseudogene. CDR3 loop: CASSARQPYGYTF. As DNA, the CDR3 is TGTGCCAGCAGCGCCCGACAGCCCTATGGCTACACCTTC.